The sequence of this T cell receptor (beta chain) was determined in a study of CD8 T cells in Susac syndrome. This clonotype was recorded only once. The CDR3 totals 14 residues. CDR1 and CDR2 (germline): SQVTM, ANQGSEA. V dropped 5 bases and J dropped 3; count of bases not matched to a gene: 7. RNA was extracted with the RNeasy kit, and a quantity of roughly 0.5 to 1 ug was reverse transcribed using random hexamers. Each CDR3 protein gets one entry after TCRdb re-called the immunoSEQ multiplex PCR reads with MiXCR. The table has some 190,000 distinct CDR3 sequences, 85% to 95% seen once; the top ten hold 0.08% to 0.11%.

The TCR sequence derives from a human donor in good health. The sequenced material came from CD4+ T cells from PBMCs. J is TRBJ2-5 and V is TRBV29-1, with 9 bases fitting TRBD1. The CDR3 spells CSVSTGGNKETQYF. CDR3 sequence (DNA): TGCAGCGTTTCTACAGGGGGCAATAAAGAGACCCAGTACTTC.